This entry lists 3 T cell receptor beta chains sequenced from one sample in a study of CD4 T cells in relation to SARS-CoV-2 and coronaviruses (dated by TCRdb to the early 2020s). CD4+ T cells from unexposed donors were collected before the COVID-19 pandemic (2011-2018). After roughly 11 days of culture, CD4+ T cells were isolated with the EasySep CD4+ T cell isolation kit. Their antigen targets remain unknown. The library came from the immunoSEQ multiplex PCR assay. TCRdb took this table from immuneACCESS and kept in-frame rearrangements with V and J called. Such tables lack part of the clones; where checked against another copy, unresolved V genes explain under half of the gap, and the rest is unexplained. This sample comprises roughly 10,000 clones, 80% to 85% of them detected only once. Approximately 15% of the sample comes from the top ten. Source material: CD4+ T cells from PBMCs, cultured in vitro. All receptors derive from a human donor in good health.

A single count supports this clone. This chain uses TRBV5-5 with TRBJ2-3; 8 positions agree with TRBD1. Trimming cost V 1 base and J 4 bases; bases outside gene matches: 5. Germline lookup yields CDR1 SGHKS and CDR2 YYEKEE (reference sequence). This CDR3 comprises 15 residues. The CDR3 loop reads CASSLLGQGADTQYF. The CDR3 DNA reads as TGTGCCAGCAGCTTGTTAGGACAGGGAGCAGATACGCAGTATTTT. Combining the CDR3 with reference TRBV5-5 and TRBJ2-3 gives the whole variable domain DAGVTQSPTHLIKTRGQQVTLRCSPISGHKSVSWYQQVLGQGPQFIFQYYEKEERGRGNFPDRFSARQFPNYSSELNVNALLLGDSALYLCASSLLGQGADTQYFGPGTRLTVL.

This rearrangement joins TRBV15 to TRBJ1-1; D might be TRBD1 (5 bases). The germline V gene encodes CDR1 LNHNV and CDR2 YYDKDF (reference sequence). Trimming shortened V by 4 bases and J by 3 bases, and 12 bases separated the two germline ends. The CDR3 loop spans 14 amino acids. CDR3 DNA: TGTGCCACCAGCAAAGGCAGGGTAGACACTGAAGCTTTCTTT. Protein sequence: CATSKGRVDTEAFF.

V usage is TRBV19 and J usage is TRBJ1-3; unclear D gene. V was trimmed by 7 bases and J by 4 bases, leaving 17 bases between them. Germline loops: CDR1 LNHDA, CDR2 SQIVND (reference sequence). This CDR3 region has 15 residues. CDR3 DNA: TGTGCCAGTACCGTCGCGGCGGCTGGAGGAAACACCATATATTTT. Translation gives CASTVAAAGGNTIYF.